This T cell receptor (beta chain) was retrieved from a study of long-term antiretroviral therapy in people with HIV. Study-level findings and limits: Dominant in the repertoire at all time points were clones expanded before ART. Once patients were on ART, diversity went higher but still fell short of transplant donor controls.

Researchers report immunoSEQ v3.0 was run at survey level. Sequencing targeted roughly 35,000-50,000 T-cell genomes per sample. Using immunoSEQ multiplex PCR, the repertoire was profiled, and TCRdb retains in-frame clones only, with some absent. The sample lists about 21,000 clones, roughly four fifths occurring once. The CDR3 length is 14 residues. Germline V gene data show CDR1 as MNHNS and CDR2 as SASEGT. V was cut by 6 bases and J by 2 bases, with 13 bases left in between. This clone was counted only a few times. The antigen remains unidentified. This clonotype originated in a woman aged 40 to 50 with HIV. The sample here was unsorted PBMCs, taken less than 1.8 years before starting antiretroviral therapy. This chain connects TRBV6-1 to TRBJ1-1; D uncertain. CDR3 coding DNA: TGTGCCAGCAGCCCCCTTCAGGCTAACACTGAAGCTTTCTTT. It yields the protein CASSPLQANTEAFF.